The entry below gives a single TCR beta chain sequence along with its context. It lacks a known antigen. No much larger clone is present one base from it, and per-base qualities are unavailable. The sample is drawn from a study of identical twins (dated by TCRdb to 2016 to 2017). Turning to the overall study: To test whether fetal clonotypes persist, the study used deep sequencing on TCR alpha and beta repertoires from monozygotic twins, unrelated adults of various ages, and cord blood. To rule out contamination, replicate twin experiments were performed at different times with different library preparation protocols.

Reading from cysteine to phenylalanine, the CDR3 counts 13 amino acids. Of all the DNA, just the CDR3 is kept, 39 bases in frame from base 1. Based on the germline V gene (reference sequence), the CDR1 and CDR2 sequences are SEHNR and FQNEAQ. V sheds 1 base and J sheds 3 bases, leaving 6 bases between their ends. Every donor was a healthy Caucasian. Three pairs of female monozygotic twins, all aged roughly 18 to 29 years, were included in the twin cohort. The RNA used for TCR libraries was isolated from peripheral blood mononuclear cells. Library preparation used 5' RACE. The reads were generated on an Illumina HiSeq 2000. A universal primer binding site was added through template switching, and the final cDNA carried a unique molecular identifier so that TCR cDNA molecules could be counted accurately. First-strand cDNA for TCR alpha and beta chains was synthesized from specific primers in the conserved constant-segment region. To control for contamination, every cDNA library was double barcoded, receiving both a SMART-Mk sample barcode and Illumina barcodes. TruSeq adapter sequences and Illumina sample barcodes were added in two successive PCR steps. The TCR alpha and beta cDNA libraries were sequenced on the Illumina HiSeq platform using custom primers. In the authors' own workflow: Raw reads were processed with MiGEC to extract unique molecular identifiers, and MiXCR was used to determine CDR3 positions. For each individual, recombination models were inferred using an EM algorithm with the repgenHMM and IGoR tools. The tcR package in R was used for shared clonotype analysis, with sharing normalized by the product of cloneset sizes. Out-of-frame nonproductive sequences were analyzed to study raw recombination free of thymic and clonal selection effects. TCRdb reran the public reads through fastp at Q25 and MiXCR, keeping productive beta chains. Entries are consolidated by CDR3 protein sequence, retaining the most common genes and DNA. TCRdb's processing, not the authors', yielded these V and J calls. The sample data list some 600,000 distinct CDR3 sequences, and around 7.5% of these were observed just once. Around 1.6% of the sample is taken by the ten largest.

The paper's findings and limits, for the study overall: Because the same donors could not be followed over many years, the conclusions depended on cross-sectional statistical analysis. Abundant cord blood beta clonotypes had fewer insertions, young adult naive repertoires showed a similar but weaker trend, and memory repertoires showed no such trend. Excess twin sharing in beta out-of-frame sequences was weaker because fewer shared sequences lowered the signal-to-noise ratio. In monozygotic twins, recombination models systematically underestimated out-of-frame TCR alpha sharing, but the models matched the sharing seen between unrelated individuals. Zero-insertion analyses could be partly confounded by invariant T cells such as MAIT and iNKT, although diverse VJ usage argued against such confounding for most clonotypes. Compared with coincidental sharing between unrelated individuals, out-of-frame TCR alpha sequences shared between twins showed an excess of sequences with low generation probability.

The same data also contributed to another study, on yellow fever vaccine responses in identical twins. In that second paper, the authors write: According to the authors, the vaccine-induced T cell response in identical twins seemed to be partly convergent and partly specific to each individual. In identical twins, the study followed T cell clones that responded to the vaccine with precision.

Recombination linked TRBV7-9 to TRBJ1-1, with the D gene too uncertain to name. The sequence came from a woman in her late teens or twenties in good health. Sequencing used PBMCs. Here the CDR3 is given as CASSLEADTEAFF. The sequenced DNA: TGTGCCAGCAGCTTAGAGGCAGACACTGAAGCTTTCTTT.